This TCR beta chain was retrieved from a study of OX40 agonist ivuxolimab in advanced cancers. The length of the CDR3 is 15 residues. Germline V CDR1 and CDR2: PRHDT, FYEKMQ (reference sequence). Unmatched junction bases numbered 9, after V lost 5 bases and J lost 2 bases. Profiled with immunoSEQ multiplex PCR; TCRdb holds only in-frame clones, not every one. The repertoire holds around 65,000 clones, with 80% to 95% as singletons. The source is an adult with an advanced solid tumor such as melanoma, head and neck, liver or kidney cancer. The material was CD4+ or CD8+ T cells sorted from blood, obtained in a trial of the OX40 agonist ivuxolimab. This chain uses TRBV13 with TRBJ2-7, with TRBD1 identical over 7 bases. The CDR3 region has the DNA TGTGCCAGCAGCAGTAGAAGGGGGCCGACCTACGAGCAGTACTTC. Its translation is CASSSRRGPTYEQYF.